This entry features one T cell receptor beta chain sequence. What it recognizes is unknown. Clones were read by immunoSEQ multiplex PCR, and TCRdb kept only the in-frame ones, dropping some. The table shows fewer than 40,000 clones, with about 90% occurring only once. This specimen belongs to a study of T cells after posttransplantation cyclophosphamide. The study, taken as a whole, reports: Skin or GI-infiltrating T cells shared few TRB sequences with blood.

Germline CDR1 and CDR2: MNHNY and SVGAGI (reference sequence). The CDR3 has 13 residues. V was trimmed by 5 bases and J by 4 bases, leaving 11 bases between them. The clonotype comes from a middle-aged woman with a blood cancer, CMV-positive, and with a related stem cell donor. The J gene is TRBJ2-5, the V gene TRBV6-6; D is perhaps TRBD1 (6 bases). The sample consisted of PBMCs. In nucleotides, the CDR3 is TGTGCCAGCAGTCCGAAGGGGGTAGAGACCCAGTACTTC. The encoded protein is CASSPKGVETQYF.